The text below deals with one TCR beta chain. The target antigen is unknown. The sample belongs to a study of response to subunit inactivated influenza vaccine. Study-wide points: The authors proposed limited new T cell recruitment per seasonal influenza vaccination.

One entry per CDR3 protein, called by TCRdb with MiXCR from the RT-PCR reads. In the table there are about 480,000 distinct CDR3 sequences, around 25% of which are singletons. Trimming left V 6 bases short and J 6 bases short, with 13 bases between. This CDR3 region has 13 residues. Germline lookup yields CDR1 MNHNS and CDR2 SASEGT. This clonotype originated in a man aged 45-65 years who received an inactivated influenza vaccine. The chain uses TRBV6-1 and TRBJ2-3; a possible D gene is TRBD2 (5 bases). This specimen was CD4+ T cells sorted from PBMCs, taken around 5 days after vaccination. The CDR3 loop is CASRRVHMDTQYF. In DNA, the CDR3 is TGTGCCAGCAGGCGGGTTCACATGGATACGCAGTATTTT.